The entry below gives a single T cell receptor beta chain sequence along with its context. Recovery meant two consecutive negative NP/OP PCR tests, professional clearance, or resolved symptoms. The source of the sample is a study of blood T cell repertoires in COVID-19. About the study: From the United States, Italy and Spain came samples of acute and convalescent COVID-19. Sources were T cells, B-cell-depleted T cells, or PBMCs; the material itself was cDNA or gDNA.

CDR1 and CDR2 from the germline V gene are MNHEY and SVGAGI. V was pared by 7 bases and J by 8 bases, with 11 bases between. The CDR3 has 11 residues. Libraries were prepared by immunoSEQ multiplex PCR; TCRdb keeps only in-frame clonotypes and omits some of them. The sample holds over 250,000 clones, around 91% seen once. The sample was PBMCs or T cells enriched from blood (not recorded which). The receptor's source is a woman aged 18-29 years who had recovered from COVID-19. This chain joins TRBV6-5 and TRBJ1-2, with D possibly matching TRBD1 (6 bases). CDR3 protein: CASTSQGGYTF. As DNA, the CDR3 is TGTGCCAGCACCTCCCAGGGGGGCTACACCTTC.